What follows are 32 T cell receptor beta chains derived from one specimen sequenced in a study of T-cell memory formation after mild COVID-19. TCRdb reprocessed the 5' RACE reads with MiXCR, giving one entry per CDR3 protein. The sample shows 250,000 to 400,000 distinct CDR3 sequences, 13% to 15% of them seen only once. The specimen sequenced was PBMCs or a T cell subset sorted from them (not recorded which). The receptors stem from a man aged 18 to 35 who had mild COVID-19 (a few samples of this study predate the infection). Cell type and time point are not known.

This clonotype was detected a few times. The chain uses TRBV7-2 and TRBJ1-6, with D maybe TRBD1 (5 bases). CDR3 length: 15 residues. Between the trimmed V and J ends, which lost 4 bases and 7 bases, there was a span of 14 bases. In germline, CDR1 is SGHTA, CDR2 FQGNSA. Here the CDR3 reads CASSSPTGGNSPLHF. In DNA form, the CDR3 reads TGTGCCAGCAGCTCCCCTACCGGGGGAAATTCACCCCTCCACTTT.

This clonotype has ten or more counts. V is TRBV5-1 and J is TRBJ2-2; D may be TRBD1 or TRBD2 (5 bases each). The CDR3 length is 16 residues. Germline V gene sequence: CDR1 SGHRS, CDR2 YFSETQ. The V end was cut by 1 base, the J end by 0 bases, with 10 bases between. CDR3 sequence reads: CASSLPGPANTGELFF. DNA of the CDR3: TGCGCCAGCAGCTTGCCGGGACCAGCGAACACCGGGGAGCTGTTTTTT.

The chain links TRBV7-9 to TRBJ2-5, with D maybe TRBD2 (5 bases). The CDR3 runs 21 residues. V was shortened by 7 bases and J by 1 base, with 34 bases between the two germline ends. Germline V gene sequence: CDR1 SEHNR, CDR2 FQNEAQ (reference sequence). Written as DNA, the CDR3 is TGTGCCAGCACCCTAGTCCGGCTAGCTGCCCCACACACCCCAATCCAAGAGACCCAGTACTTC. This sequence encodes CASTLVRLAAPHTPIQETQYF.

The genes are TRBV5-1 and TRBJ2-1, with 8 bases lining up with TRBD2. The CDR3 is 16 residues long. Trimming took 0 bases from V and 2 from J; bases not matched to a gene: 4. Germline V gene sequence: CDR1 SGHRS, CDR2 YFSETQ. CDR3 DNA sequence: TGCGCCAGCAGCTTGGCTCCGGGGGGGACCTACAATGAGCAGTTCTTC. Translating gives CASSLAPGGTYNEQFF.

V usage is TRBV24-1 and J usage is TRBJ1-1; 10 nucleotides align to TRBD1. The length of the CDR3 is 16 residues. CDR1 and CDR2 (germline): KGHDR, SFDVKD. V lost 5 bases, J lost 5 bases, and 10 bases stayed unmatched. CDR3 nucleotide sequence: TGTGCCACCAGTGGGGGACAGGGGCGGGGGACGACTGAAGCTTTCTTT. Encoded protein: CATSGGQGRGTTEAFF.

This clonotype was seen at least ten times. V and J are TRBV20-1 and TRBJ1-2; TRBD1 matches at 9 bases. Losses at the gene ends were 6 bases for V and 0 bases for J; bases not matched to a gene: 8. Germline loops: CDR1 DFQATT, CDR2 SNEGSKA (reference sequence). This CDR3 is built from 15 residues. CDR3 region: CSAPTGGSANYGYTF. The CDR3 nucleotides are TGCAGTGCCCCCACAGGGGGCTCAGCTAACTATGGCTACACCTTC.

This clonotype has just a few counts. The chain is built from TRBV7-9 and TRBJ2-7; D possibly matches TRBD1 or TRBD2 (5 bases each). This CDR3 is built from 12 residues. Per germline, CDR1 SEHNR and CDR2 FQNEAQ (reference sequence). V was trimmed by 4 bases and J by 7 bases, leaving 11 bases between them. The CDR3 bases are TGTGCCAGCAGCTCCGGGACCTTGGAGCAGTACGTC. It yields the protein CASSSGTLEQYV.

This clonotype was counted ten times or more. The chain carries TRBV29-1 and TRBJ2-1; D is undetermined. Germline V gene lookup returns CDR1 SQVTM and CDR2 ANQGSEA. This CDR3 is 12 amino acids long. Trimming removed 0 bases from V and 8 bases from J, with 8 bases in between. The CDR3 DNA reads TGCAGCGTTGAAGATCGCGGCGATGAGCAGTTCTTC. Its protein is CSVEDRGDEQFF.

As concerns this clonotype: The junction and the germline gene differ at one end; a read error may be behind it. The rearrangement joins TRBV27 to TRBJ1-1; the match to TRBD1 covers 7 bases. The CDR3 runs 11 residues. CDR1 MNHEY and CDR2 SMNVEV come from the germline V gene (reference sequence). Written as DNA, the CDR3 is TGTGCCAGCAGTTTAGGGACAGACGTCTTTTTT. It yields the protein CASSLGTDVFF.

This clonotype appeared a few times. The gene calls are TRBV5-6 and TRBJ2-5, with D possibly being TRBD1 or TRBD2 (5 bases each). Germline V gene lookup returns CDR1 SGHDT and CDR2 YYEEEE. The V end was cut by 5 bases, the J end by 5 bases, with 16 bases between. The CDR3 totals 14 residues. CDR3 region: CASSWDLVGETQYF. CDR3 sequence (DNA): TGTGCCAGCAGTTGGGACCTTGTAGGGGAGACCCAGTACTTC.

A few counts support this clonotype. CDR3 nucleotide sequence: TGTGCCAGCAGCTGGGTAGTGGGGGGTGGAGAGACCCAGTACTTC. Its translation: CASSWVVGGGETQYF. The chain is built from TRBV7-2 and TRBJ2-5, with D maybe TRBD2 (6 bases). Trimming stripped 4 bases from V and 4 bases from J, with 16 bases between. This CDR3 contains 15 residues. CDR1 and CDR2 (germline): SGHTA, FQGNSA.

This clonotype was seen a handful of times. The chain links TRBV7-2 to TRBJ2-5; 10 positions agree with TRBD2. Germline lookup yields CDR1 SGHTA and CDR2 FQGNSA. The trim removed 4 bases at V and 5 bases at J, leaving 7 bases unmatched. The CDR3 covers 15 residues. The CDR3 protein is CASSWLAGARETQYF. CDR3 DNA sequence: TGTGCCAGCAGCTGGCTAGCGGGGGCGCGGGAGACCCAGTACTTC.

This clonotype was counted only a few times. The chain couples TRBV30 to TRBJ2-6; D perhaps matches TRBD1 (5 bases). The V end was cut by 5 bases, the J end by 5 bases, with 13 bases between. This CDR3 contains 14 residues. Germline V gives CDR1 GTSNPN, CDR2 SVGIG (reference sequence). DNA for the CDR3: TGTGCCTGGGCCAAGGGGCGGAGGGCCAACGTCCTGACTTTC. Residues: CAWAKGRRANVLTF. Full variable domain (outside the CDR3, taken from reference TRBV30 and TRBJ2-6): SQTIHQWPATLVQPVGSPLSLECTVEGTSNPNLYWYRQAAGRGLQLLFYSVGIGQISSEVPQNLSASRPQDRQFILSSKKLLLSDSGFYLCAWAKGRRANVLTFGAGSRLTVL.

This clonotype was observed many times. V usage is TRBV30 and J usage is TRBJ2-1; TRBD1 is a possible D gene (5 bases). The CDR3 sequence is 11 residues long. V lost 4 bases and J lost 8, with 9 bases in between. In germline, CDR1 is GTSNPN, CDR2 SVGIG (reference sequence). The CDR3, as DNA: TGTGCCTGGACCTTCAGGGATGAGCAGTTCTTC. Its protein is CAWTFRDEQFF.

This clonotype was seen more than once but under ten times. The rearrangement uses TRBV4-3 and TRBJ1-1, with D hard to call. This CDR3 region has 16 residues. V gave up 3 bases and J gave up 1 base, with 15 bases separating them. Germline lookup yields CDR1 LGHNA and CDR2 YSLEER. CDR3 region: CASSQSSGPKNTEAFF. CDR3 bases: TGCGCCAGCAGCCAGAGTTCCGGGCCGAAGAACACTGAAGCTTTCTTT.

The CDR3 reads CASSQGVVRGGETQYF. The CDR3 coding sequence is TGCGCCAGCAGCCAAGGTGTGGTGAGGGGCGGGGAGACCCAGTACTTC. J is TRBJ2-5 and V is TRBV4-3; perhaps D is TRBD1 or TRBD2 (5 bases each). CDR1 is LGHNA and CDR2 is YSLEER in the germline V gene. The CDR3 has 16 residues. V was pared by 1 base and J by 5 bases, with 17 bases between.

This clonotype has just a few counts. CDR3 in DNA: TGTGCCAGCTCAGGTACCGTACAGGGACGTACTGAAGCTTTCTTT. It is translated as CASSGTVQGRTEAFF. This chain connects TRBV18 to TRBJ1-1; D is possibly TRBD1 (6 bases). The length of the CDR3 is 15 residues. V gave up 5 bases and J gave up 5 bases, with 18 bases separating them. The germline CDR1 and CDR2 sequences are KGHSH and LQKENI.

V and J are TRBV6-5 and TRBJ2-7, with 11 bases aligning to TRBD2. The CDR3 totals 13 residues. Germline CDR1 reads MNHEY; CDR2 reads SVGAGI. Germline trimming cut 4 bases from V and 10 bases from J; bases unmatched to any gene: 6. The DNA for the CDR3 is TGTGCCAGCAGTTCAAGACTAGCGGGGTTACAGTACGTC. Its translation: CASSSRLAGLQYV.

The chain is built from TRBV7-9 and TRBJ1-1; D unclear. Trimming stripped 5 bases from V and 4 bases from J, with 17 bases between. The CDR3 is 15 residues long. CDR1 is SEHNR, CDR2 FQNEAQ, per germline (reference sequence). Written as DNA, the CDR3 is TGTGCCAGCAGCCCATTATCTCTCGTGGGCACTGAAGCTTTCTTT. Its protein product is CASSPLSLVGTEAFF.

This clonotype has ten or more counts. This chain joins TRBV7-9 and TRBJ1-3, with D unresolved. V lost 8 bases, J lost 0 bases, and 8 bases lay in between. The CDR3 runs to 13 residues. Germline V lookup: CDR1 SEHNR, CDR2 FQNEAQ (reference sequence). The CDR3 sequence: CASEAGSGNTIYF. The CDR3 DNA reads as TGTGCCAGCGAAGCAGGCTCTGGAAACACCATATATTTT.

This chain connects TRBV4-3 to TRBJ2-7, with D possibly being TRBD1 or TRBD2 (5 bases each). The CDR3 extends over 15 amino acids. The V end lost 0 bases, the J end lost 3 bases, and 12 bases lay between the germline ends. CDR1 is LGHNA and CDR2 is YSLEER in the germline V gene. The CDR3 protein is CASSQELGPIYEQYF. The CDR3 DNA reads TGCGCCAGCAGCCAAGAATTGGGACCCATCTACGAGCAGTACTTC.

This clonotype has a count of ten or more. The rearrangement uses TRBV18 and TRBJ1-5; TRBD1 is a possible D gene (5 bases). Trimming took off 3 bases at V and 5 bases at J, with 8 bases between the two ends. Germline CDR1 reads KGHSH; CDR2 reads LQKENI. The CDR3 sequence is 13 residues long. CDR3 DNA: TGTGCCAGCTCACCGGGCAGGGATCAGCCCCAGCATTTT. Its protein product is CASSPGRDQPQHF.

This clonotype was counted only a few times. The chain couples TRBV7-9 to TRBJ2-1; D might be TRBD2 (5 bases). This CDR3 spans 13 amino acids. The ends were cut back, 1 base at V and 9 bases at J, with 10 bases in the middle. CDR1 and CDR2 from the germline V gene are SEHNR and FQNEAQ (reference sequence). The CDR3 DNA is TGTGCCAGCAGCTTAGACCTAGCTCTTGAGCAGTTCTTC. It specifies CASSLDLALEQFF.

In this sample, this clonotype turned up a few times. The chain combines TRBV30 with TRBJ1-1; D gene uncertain. There are 14 residues in the CDR3. Looked up from germline, CDR1 is GTSNPN and CDR2 is SVGIG (reference sequence). Between the trimmed V and J ends, which lost 7 bases and 1 base, there was a span of 16 bases. The CDR3 is CASVDVLANTEAFF. The CDR3, as DNA: TGTGCCTCCGTTGACGTTTTGGCGAACACTGAAGCTTTCTTT.

This clonotype was found many times. The gene calls are TRBV5-5 and TRBJ2-1; 12 bases map to TRBD2. The CDR3 loop spans 16 amino acids. Germline CDR1 reads SGHKS; CDR2 reads YYEKEE (reference sequence). V was clipped by 4 bases and J by 1 base; unmatched bases: 3. The CDR3 DNA reads as TGTGCCAGCAGCCCACTAGCGGGGGGATCCTACAATGAGCAGTTCTTC. Translated: CASSPLAGGSYNEQFF.

This clonotype was recorded at least ten times. The J gene is TRBJ2-3, the V gene TRBV20-1; a possible D gene is TRBD2 (6 bases). The CDR3 covers 14 residues. The V and J ends lost 5 bases and 2 bases respectively, with 14 bases between them. Per the germline V gene, CDR1 is DFQATT and CDR2 is SNEGSKA (reference sequence). The chain's CDR3 is CSAPGLYTTDTQYF. The CDR3 bases are TGCAGTGCTCCCGGACTATATACCACAGATACGCAGTATTTT.

The sample holds a few counts of this clonotype. V and J are TRBV6-6 and TRBJ2-2, with D hard to call. The CDR3 covers 14 residues. Germline V CDR1 and CDR2: MNHNY, SVGAGI (reference sequence). V was pared by 0 bases and J by 5 bases, with 7 bases between. The DNA of the CDR3 is TGTGCCAGCAGTTACTCCACCCGAACCGGGGAGCTGTTTTTT. Translating gives CASSYSTRTGELFF.

The chain employs TRBV30 and TRBJ2-3; D unresolved. The CDR3 runs to 14 residues. With 4 bases removed from V and 2 bases from J, the gap between germline ends came to 13 bases. Germline V gene sequence: CDR1 GTSNPN, CDR2 SVGIG (reference sequence). DNA of the CDR3: TGTGCCTGGACTCGAGACGGCGCCACAGATACGCAGTATTTT. This sequence encodes CAWTRDGATDTQYF.

This clonotype was recorded a few times. The V gene is TRBV20-1, the J gene TRBJ2-4, with 9 bases that match TRBD2. This CDR3 spans 16 amino acids. The V and J ends lost 4 bases and 0 bases, in that order; junction bases with no gene match: 7. Germline-derived CDR1 and CDR2 are DFQATT and SNEGSKA (reference sequence). As DNA, the CDR3 is TGCAGTGCTAAGATAGGCGGGGGGGAAGCCAAAAACATTCAGTACTTC. Translated: CSAKIGGGEAKNIQYF.

The sample holds a few counts of this clonotype. The chain is built from TRBV27 and TRBJ2-3; TRBD2 is a possible D gene (5 bases). The V gene's germline CDR1 is MNHEY and CDR2 SMNVEV (reference sequence). Trimming took 6 bases from V and 5 from J, leaving 9 bases between them. The CDR3 totals 12 residues. The CDR3 DNA follows: TGTGCCAGCAGCAGAACTAGAGATACGCAGTATTTT. This translates into CASSRTRDTQYF.

This clonotype was observed a handful of times. The V and J genes are TRBV2 and TRBJ2-7, with 7 bases that match TRBD1. Germline-derived CDR1 and CDR2 are SNHLY and FYNNEI. This CDR3 has 15 residues. After removal of 3 bases from V and 0 bases from J, the junction contained 5 bases not matched to a gene. The CDR3 here is CASSESRGSSYEQYV. DNA of the CDR3: TGTGCCAGCAGTGAGTCCAGGGGGAGCTCCTACGAGCAGTACGTC.

The sample holds many counts of this clonotype. V usage is TRBV6-5 and J usage is TRBJ2-3; D is ambiguous. The CDR3 loop spans 15 amino acids. V was clipped by 0 bases and J by 0 bases, with 7 bases between them. CDR1 MNHEY and CDR2 SVGAGI come from the germline V gene. CDR3 in DNA: TGTGCCAGCAGTTACTCCGGGTCTAGCACAGATACGCAGTATTTT. Protein sequence: CASSYSGSSTDTQYF.